This TCR beta chain was captured by sequencing in a study of T cell responses to AZD1222 COVID-19 vaccine. Generated by immunoSEQ multiplex PCR, the TCRdb table keeps only in-frame clones and is missing some. Among more than 70,000 clones listed, less than 95% were seen once. Regarding the study as a whole: Among AZD1222 vaccinees, only six were seropositive at baseline. Spike-specific TCR breadth and depth grew following two AZD1222 doses.

In the case of this clone: Its specificity is not known.

V was clipped by 2 bases and J by 4 bases, with 14 bases between them. The CDR3 has 16 residues. The germline gives CDR1 SGHVS, CDR2 FQNEAQ. The sequence derives from an adult who received the AZD1222 COVID-19 vaccine. This specimen was peripheral blood, taken 28 days after the second AZD1222 dose. V and J are TRBV7-8 and TRBJ2-2, with TRBD2 as a possible D gene (6 bases). The CDR3 loop is CASSLNSGRPTGELFF. The DNA of the CDR3 is TGTGCCAGCAGCTTAAACTCCGGGAGACCCACCGGGGAGCTGTTTTTT.